The rows below give T cell receptor beta chains drawn from one sample of a study of identifying expanded T cells in peripheral blood. Measured with immunoSEQ multiplex PCR; TCRdb has only the in-frame clones, and not every one. This table holds about 100,000 clones, over 70% found once. The sequenced sample was blood. Receptors originate from a person aged 18 to 70 in good health. CDR3s include the opening cysteine and the closing phenylalanine or tryptophan. The D gene is left open where the match is weak. Expanded clones get a size class; other rows say once, few or many, or leave the size out.

TRBV7-9	12	NA	NA	TRBJ2-1	TGTGCCAGCAGCTTTACGGGCAATGAGCAGTTCTTC	CASSFTGNEQFF
TRBV2	15	NA	NA	TRBJ2-5	TGTGCCAGCAGTGAGCTAGGGACGGAGGTGGCGACCCAGTACTTC	CASSELGTEVATQYF
TRBV5-6	14	NA	TRBD1	TRBJ2-1	TGTGCCAGCAGTTGGGACAGTCCTTGGGATGAGCAGTTCTTC	CASSWDSPWDEQFF
TRBV5-1	11	NA	NA	TRBJ2-7	TGCGCCAGCAGTCGCGGCCACGAGCAGTACTTC	CASSRGHEQYF
TRBV30	20	NA	NA	TRBJ2-7	TGTGCCTGGAGCCCCGGGGAAGGTTTGTTTGGGGGAGTTTACTCCTACGAGCAGTACTTC	CAWSPGEGLFGGVYSYEQYF
TRBV30	12	few	NA	TRBJ2-7	TGTGCCTGGAGAGTCGGCGGTTACGAGCAGTACTTC	CAWRVGGYEQYF
TRBV19	15	NA	NA	TRBJ1-6	TGTGCCAGTAGTACTGGAGAGGGTTTCGGTTCACCCCTCCACTTT	CASSTGEGFGSPLHF
TRBV7-2	13	NA	NA	TRBJ1-2	TGTGCCAGCAGCTTAGCGTTTAGGGGTGGCTACACCTTC	CASSLAFRGGYTF
TRBV6-5	14	NA	NA	TRBJ1-2	TGTGCCAGCAGTTACTCAGAACGGAGCTATGGCTACACCTTC	CASSYSERSYGYTF
TRBV13	15	NA	NA	TRBJ1-2	TGTGCCAGCAGCTTAGGCCCCGGGGTGGGCTATGGCTACACCTTC	CASSLGPGVGYGYTF